The text below deals with one T cell receptor (beta chain). The data derive from a study of T cell responses to AZD1222 COVID-19 vaccine. Profiling relied on immunoSEQ multiplex PCR, and the TCRdb table lists in-frame clones only, not all of them. The table has around 15,000 clones, about 80% seen once. The V gene end was trimmed by 7 bases and the J gene end by 1 base; junction bases not matched to a gene: 4. From germline, CDR1 is SNHLY and CDR2 FYNNEI. The CDR3 is 14 residues long. This specimen was peripheral blood, taken 28 days after the second AZD1222 dose. V gene TRBV2 combines with J gene TRBJ1-1; 9 bases line up with TRBD1. The receptor's source is an adult who received the AZD1222 COVID-19 vaccine. DNA of the CDR3: TGTGCCAGCACCAGGACAGGGGCGAACACTGAAGCTTTCTTT. It translates to CASTRTGANTEAFF.